This TCR beta chain was captured by sequencing in a study of cytotoxic CD8 clonotypes in ibrutinib-treated CLL. Study background: Treatment had run for a median 12 months, range 6 to 36, when response samples were taken.

TCRdb keeps only in-frame clones here, not all; method: immunoSEQ multiplex PCR. Of some 290,000 clones listed, about 80% are singletons. CDR3 length equals 10 residues. The V gene's germline CDR1 is SQVTM and CDR2 ANQGSEA. Germline trimming cut 7 bases from V and 7 bases from J; bases unmatched to any gene: 0. The source is a human donor with chronic lymphocytic leukemia. The chain couples TRBV29-1 to TRBJ2-2; 7 bases are shared with TRBD2. The input for sequencing was PBMCs, taken before ibrutinib treatment. CDR3 sequence reads: CSAGGGELFF. The CDR3 coding sequence is TGCAGCGCGGGGGGCGGGGAGCTGTTTTTT.